A single sample gave rise to the 32 T cell receptor beta chains below, sequenced in a study of T cell responses to AZD1222 COVID-19 vaccine. Clones were sequenced by immunoSEQ multiplex PCR, and TCRdb holds only the in-frame ones, with some missing. This sample carries under 150,000 clones, about nine tenths of them seen once, and the ten largest clones take 9.5%. Here the sequenced sample was peripheral blood, taken 28 days after the second AZD1222 dose. These receptors came from an adult who received the AZD1222 COVID-19 vaccine.

V is TRBV18 and J is TRBJ2-7, with D possibly matching TRBD1 (5 bases). The CDR3 totals 16 residues. V shed 4 bases and J shed 0 bases, with 16 bases lying between them. Germline CDR1 KGHSH, CDR2 LQKENI. In DNA, the CDR3 is TGTGCCAGCTCACGCGAGACAGTTTTCAGCTCCTACGAGCAGTACTTC. It is translated as CASSRETVFSSYEQYF.

This clone has more than one count but fewer than ten. The rearrangement uses TRBV18 and TRBJ1-4, with D maybe TRBD1 (6 bases). Trimming pared 4 bases from V and 8 bases from J, leaving 14 bases between. CDR3 length: 14 residues. Germline V gene lookup returns CDR1 KGHSH and CDR2 LQKENI. This CDR3 is CASSLSYREEKLFF. In DNA, the CDR3 is TGTGCCAGCTCACTATCCTACAGGGAGGAAAAACTGTTTTTT.

The chain links TRBV2 to TRBJ1-1; 7 nucleotides match TRBD1. Germline V gene lookup returns CDR1 SNHLY and CDR2 FYNNEI. V lost 9 bases and J lost 4; bases outside the gene matches: 11. This CDR3 comprises 14 residues. CDR3 protein: CASGQVFMGTEAFF. The CDR3 region has the DNA TGTGCCAGTGGACAGGTATTTATGGGCACTGAAGCTTTCTTT.

The V call is TRBV27, the J call TRBJ2-1, with a weak D call TRBD1 (6 bases). V was pared by 7 bases and J by 3 bases, with 19 bases between. The germline V gene has CDR1 MNHEY and CDR2 SMNVEV (reference sequence). The length of the CDR3 is 16 residues. The CDR3 nucleotides are TGTGCCAGCACTTCCCTCCAACAGGGATTCTACAATGAGCAGTTCTTC. Translating it yields CASTSLQQGFYNEQFF.

This chain links TRBV25-1 with TRBJ2-3, with D possibly TRBD1 on 5 matching bases. The CDR3 is 13 amino acids. The germline V gene has CDR1 MGHDK and CDR2 SYGVNS. V was trimmed by 4 bases and J by 1 base, leaving 6 bases between them. The CDR3 loop is CASSVGGTDTQYF. The DNA for the CDR3 is TGTGCCAGCAGTGTAGGGGGCACAGATACGCAGTATTTT.

The chain links TRBV6-6 to TRBJ1-2; 8 bases align to TRBD1. CDR1 and CDR2 from the germline V gene are MNHNY and SVGAGI (reference sequence). The CDR3 runs 13 residues. Trimming removed 5 bases from V and 8 bases from J; junction bases left unmatched: 7. Written as DNA, the CDR3 is TGTGCCAGCAGTCCCCAGACAGGGGTGGGCTACACCTTC. This sequence encodes CASSPQTGVGYTF.

The J gene is TRBJ2-5, the V gene TRBV7-6, with no clear D. The CDR3 is 16 residues long. The V gene's germline CDR1 is SGHVS and CDR2 FNYEAQ. The ends were cut back, 0 bases at V and 5 bases at J, with 16 bases in the middle. The CDR3 region is CASSLAPGGLAETQYF. In DNA form, the CDR3 reads TGTGCCAGCAGCTTAGCACCCGGCGGCCTTGCGGAGACCCAGTACTTC. The full variable domain, with the rest looked up from reference TRBV7-6 and TRBJ2-5, is GAGVSQSPRYKVTKRGQDVALRCDPISGHVSLYWYRQALGQGPEFLTYFNYEAQQDKSGLPNDRFSAERPEGSISTLTIQRTEQRDSAMYRCASSLAPGGLAETQYFGPGTRLLVL.

The gene calls are TRBV7-2 and TRBJ2-1; D is unresolved. V lost 1 base, J lost 14 bases, and 15 bases lay in between. CDR1 and CDR2 (germline): SGHTA, FQGNSA. The CDR3 sequence is 13 residues long. CDR3 sequence reads: CASSLERRKAKFF. The CDR3 DNA reads as TGTGCCAGCAGCTTAGAACGTCGGAAGGCGAAGTTCTTC.

The chain is built from TRBV30 and TRBJ2-5; TRBD2 matches at 8 bases. The CDR3 is 13 amino acids. The ends lost 3 bases at V and 4 bases at J; junction bases unmatched: 4. Germline CDR1 GTSNPN, CDR2 SVGIG (reference sequence). The CDR3 coding sequence is TGTGCCTGGAGGACAGCGGGGGCAGAGACCCAGTACTTC. It codes for CAWRTAGAETQYF.

This sequence joins TRBV6-6 and TRBJ1-2; D is perhaps TRBD1 (6 bases). The CDR3 totals 12 residues. Trimming took off 5 bases at V and 6 bases at J, with 10 bases between the two ends. The germline V gene has CDR1 MNHNY and CDR2 SVGAGI (reference sequence). The chain's CDR3 is CASSPTGHGYTF. CDR3 bases: TGTGCCAGCAGTCCCACAGGGCATGGCTACACCTTC.

The chain combines TRBV6-5 with TRBJ1-1; 7 bases align to TRBD1. Germline values: CDR1 MNHEY, CDR2 SVGAGI. The trim removed 6 bases at V and 6 bases at J, leaving 10 bases unmatched. The CDR3 extends over 14 amino acids. DNA of the CDR3: TGTGCCAGCAGCCTTGCCTCCACAGGGGCTGAAGCTTTCTTT. Translation gives CASSLASTGAEAFF.

V usage is TRBV24-1 and J usage is TRBJ2-3; no firm D call. The ends were cut back, 4 bases at V and 2 bases at J, with 9 bases in the middle. The CDR3 length is 14 residues. In germline, CDR1 is KGHDR, CDR2 SFDVKD. CDR3 sequence (DNA): TGTGCCACCAGTGACCCGCTAACCACAGATACGCAGTATTTT. This translates into CATSDPLTTDTQYF.

The V call is TRBV4-3, the J call TRBJ2-1; 9 positions match TRBD2. In germline, CDR1 is LGHNA, CDR2 YSLEER. Trimming removed 2 bases from V and 3 bases from J; junction bases left unmatched: 5. The CDR3 is 16 amino acids. DNA of the CDR3: TGCGCCAGCAGCCAAATAGCGGGGGAATACTACAATGAGCAGTTCTTC. It specifies CASSQIAGEYYNEQFF.

This CDR3 is CASSPQGAQGSPLHF. CDR3 nucleotide sequence: TGTGCCAGCTCACCCCAGGGGGCGCAAGGTTCACCCCTCCACTTT. The chain carries TRBV18 and TRBJ1-6; 8 bases agree with TRBD1. Trimming removed 3 bases from V and 9 bases from J; junction bases left unmatched: 7. CDR1 is KGHSH, CDR2 LQKENI, per germline. This CDR3 is built from 15 residues.

This chain joins TRBV6-6 and TRBJ1-1, with no clear D. The CDR3 extends over 16 amino acids. V was cut by 0 bases and J by 0 bases, with 11 bases left in between. Germline V gene data show CDR1 as MNHNY and CDR2 as SVGAGI (reference sequence). CDR3 sequence reads: CASSYSTLTLNTEAFF. The CDR3 DNA reads as TGTGCCAGCAGTTACTCGACTCTGACATTGAACACTGAAGCTTTCTTT.

J is TRBJ1-1 and V is TRBV25-1; possible D gene TRBD1, 5 bases. This CDR3 is built from 14 residues. Trimming stripped 7 bases from V and 1 base from J, with 13 bases between. Germline V gives CDR1 MGHDK, CDR2 SYGVNS. The CDR3, as DNA: TGTGCCAGCACCCCGGGACGGGAGAACACTGAAGCTTTCTTT. Amino acids: CASTPGRENTEAFF.

The chain links TRBV7-3 to TRBJ2-1; tentatively, D is TRBD1 (7 bases). Germline CDR1 SGHTA, CDR2 FQGTGA. V was shortened by 2 bases and J by 8 bases, with 13 bases between the two germline ends. There are 14 residues in the CDR3. CDR3 sequence (DNA): TGTGCCAGCAGCTTAGGCCAGGGGGGACATGAGCAGTTCTTC. Its translation: CASSLGQGGHEQFF.

The chain links TRBV30 to TRBJ1-6; D gene ambiguous. This CDR3 is 17 amino acids long. CDR1 and CDR2 from the germline V gene are GTSNPN and SVGIG (reference sequence). Trimming pared 0 bases from V and 10 bases from J, leaving 22 bases between. The chain's CDR3 is CAWSVRGRGIVGSPLHF. DNA for the CDR3: TGTGCCTGGAGTGTACGAGGGCGCGGTATCGTCGGGTCACCCCTCCACTTT.

V gene TRBV5-1 combines with J gene TRBJ1-1; no clear D gene. Germline values: CDR1 SGHRS, CDR2 YFSETQ. V lost 3 bases and J lost 0, with 9 bases in between. This CDR3 has 14 amino acids. The CDR3 nucleotides are TGCGCCAGCAGCTCCCAGGTTGTGAACACTGAAGCTTTCTTT. It specifies CASSSQVVNTEAFF.

The rearrangement uses TRBV5-8 and TRBJ1-3; D unresolved. Germline loops: CDR1 SGHTS, CDR2 YDEGEE. This CDR3 has 16 amino acids. The V end was cut by 2 bases, the J end by 0 bases, with 12 bases between. For the CDR3, the DNA is TGTGCCAGCAGCTTTACGCCGATAGGCTCTGGAAACACCATATATTTT. Translating it yields CASSFTPIGSGNTIYF.

V and J are TRBV7-2 and TRBJ1-1; D is perhaps TRBD1 (5 bases). Germline CDR1 reads SGHTA; CDR2 reads FQGNSA. V was shortened by 2 bases and J by 10 bases, with 20 bases between the two germline ends. CDR3 length equals 15 residues. CDR3 region: CASSLTGLGQGSAFF. The DNA for the CDR3 is TGTGCCAGCAGCTTAACGGGACTAGGGCAGGGATCAGCTTTCTTT.

J is TRBJ2-5 and V is TRBV9; D is uncertain. Between the trimmed V and J ends, which lost 4 bases and 0 bases, there was a span of 10 bases. The CDR3 has 14 amino acids. Per germline, CDR1 SGDLS and CDR2 YYNGEE. CDR3 coding DNA: TGTGCCAGCAGCCCAGATACGTACCAAGAGACCCAGTACTTC. It yields the protein CASSPDTYQETQYF.

The table lists this clone with a count of one. This rearrangement joins TRBV5-6 to TRBJ1-3; 7 bases fit TRBD1. Trimming cost V 0 bases and J 3 bases; bases outside gene matches: 0. CDR1 and CDR2 from the germline V gene are SGHDT and YYEEEE. This CDR3 is built from 14 residues. In DNA form, the CDR3 reads TGTGCCAGCAGCTTGGACAGGGGTGGAAACACCATATATTTT. Translating gives CASSLDRGGNTIYF.

The chain has TRBV10-3 and TRBJ2-1; 7 bases are a match to TRBD1. The CDR3 is 14 amino acids. J lost 12 bases, V lost 0 bases, and 8 bases had no gene match. Germline values: CDR1 ENHRY, CDR2 SYGVKD. As DNA, the CDR3 is TGTGCCATCAGTGAGTCTACAGGGGAGATCGGGCAGTTCTTC. It encodes CAISESTGEIGQFF.

On this clone: The sample contains more than one DNA sequence encoding this CDR3. CDR3 sequence reads: CASSPPGVSTDTQYF. In DNA, the CDR3 is TGTGCCAGCAGCCCTCCGGGGGTTAGCACAGATACGCAGTATTTT. The V call is TRBV7-9, the J call TRBJ2-3; maybe TRBD2 (6 bases). V was clipped by 5 bases and J by 0 bases, with 12 bases between them. The CDR3 sequence is 15 residues long. Germline CDR1 reads SEHNR; CDR2 reads FQNEAQ (reference sequence).

The CDR3 region is CASSLTTGPPNSPLHF. The CDR3 nucleotides are TGCGCCAGCAGCCTGACGACAGGGCCCCCAAATTCACCCCTCCACTTT. V gene TRBV5-1 combines with J gene TRBJ1-6; 7 nucleotides agree with TRBD1. The CDR3 has 16 amino acids. V lost 4 bases to trimming and J lost 7 bases; unmatched junction nucleotides: 11. CDR1 is SGHRS and CDR2 is YFSETQ in the germline V gene.

This chain uses TRBV4-2 with TRBJ1-2; 11 nucleotides match TRBD1. Germline V gene data show CDR1 as LGHNA and CDR2 as YNFKEQ. Trimming at V came to 0 bases and at J to 3 bases, leaving 3 bases not matched to a gene. The CDR3 is made up of 16 amino acids. Here the CDR3 reads CASSQDGTGGDYGYTF. The CDR3 DNA reads as TGTGCCAGCAGCCAAGATGGGACAGGGGGTGACTATGGCTACACCTTC.

This clone was detected a few times. The chain combines TRBV2 with TRBJ2-2; 7 bases are a match to TRBD1. There are 14 residues in the CDR3. Germline trimming cut 3 bases from V and 5 bases from J; bases unmatched to any gene: 3. Per the germline V gene, CDR1 is SNHLY and CDR2 is FYNNEI. The DNA for the CDR3 is TGTGCCAGCAGTGAGACAGGGTCGACCGGGGAGCTGTTTTTT. It translates to CASSETGSTGELFF.

This clone was picked up a small number of times. This chain links TRBV5-4 with TRBJ1-6; D remains ambiguous. The germline CDR1 and CDR2 sequences are SGHNT and YYREEE (reference sequence). The CDR3 contains 13 residues. Deletions cut 6 bases from V and 7 bases from J, with 11 bases between. CDR3 region: CASTIDGNSPLHF. CDR3 nucleotides: TGTGCCAGCACCATAGACGGGAATTCACCCCTCCACTTT.

The V gene is TRBV6-5, the J gene TRBJ1-2, with TRBD1 matching over 8 bases. This CDR3 is 14 amino acids long. With 8 bases clipped from V and 0 bases from J, the junction kept 5 bases outside the gene matches. Germline V gene data show CDR1 as MNHEY and CDR2 as SVGAGI. The CDR3: CASSWGQANYGYTF. The CDR3 DNA reads as TGTGCCAGCTCCTGGGGACAGGCTAACTATGGCTACACCTTC.

This clone was observed once. The V and J genes are TRBV19 and TRBJ1-1; the match to TRBD1 covers 8 bases. The length of the CDR3 is 13 residues. Looked up from germline, CDR1 is LNHDA and CDR2 is SQIVND (reference sequence). The junction had 11 bases not matched to a gene; V was cut back by 7 bases and J by 10 bases. In DNA form, the CDR3 reads TGTGCCAGTATTAGGGCAGGGGGCGCGATAGCTTTCTTT. This gives the protein CASIRAGGAIAFF.

The rearrangement joins TRBV6-5 to TRBJ1-4; 9 nucleotides match TRBD1. J was trimmed by 8 bases and V by 6 bases; bases with no gene match: 4. This CDR3 region has 13 residues. Germline V CDR1 and CDR2: MNHEY, SVGAGI. The CDR3 region is CASSRDREEKLFF. CDR3 bases: TGTGCCAGCAGCCGGGACAGGGAAGAAAAACTGTTTTTT.